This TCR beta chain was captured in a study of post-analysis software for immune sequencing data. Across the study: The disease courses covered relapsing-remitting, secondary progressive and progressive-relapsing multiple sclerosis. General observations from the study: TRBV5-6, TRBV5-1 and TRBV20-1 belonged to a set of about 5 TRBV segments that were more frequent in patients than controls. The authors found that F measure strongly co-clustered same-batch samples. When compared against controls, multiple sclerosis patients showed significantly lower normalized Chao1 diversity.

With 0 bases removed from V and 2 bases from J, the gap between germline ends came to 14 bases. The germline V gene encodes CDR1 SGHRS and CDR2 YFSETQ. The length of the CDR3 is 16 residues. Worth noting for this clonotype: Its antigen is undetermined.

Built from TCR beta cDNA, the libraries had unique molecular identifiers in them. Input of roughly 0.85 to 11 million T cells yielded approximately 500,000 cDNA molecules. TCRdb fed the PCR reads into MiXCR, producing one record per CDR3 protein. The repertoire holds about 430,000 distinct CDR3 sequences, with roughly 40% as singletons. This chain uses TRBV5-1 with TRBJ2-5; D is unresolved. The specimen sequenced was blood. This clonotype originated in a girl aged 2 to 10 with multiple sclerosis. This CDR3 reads CASSLDVVGPQETQYF. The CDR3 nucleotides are TGCGCCAGCAGCTTGGATGTGGTAGGCCCACAAGAGACCCAGTACTTC.